This T cell receptor (beta chain) is drawn from a study of regulatory T cells in long-lasting Graves disease. Background on the study: Newly diagnosed Graves' patients had taken antithyroid drugs under 3 months.

Germline V gene sequence: CDR1 SGHDT, CDR2 YYEEEE. This CDR3 contains 17 residues. Trimming at V came to 5 bases and at J to 0 bases, leaving 10 bases not matched to a gene. The time point is: newly diagnosed GD, antithyroid drugs for less than 3 months. From RNA extracted from PBMCs, the TCR library was made. This clonotype has a count of ten or more. Assembly of TCR beta libraries relied on iRepertoire HTBI primers together with Arm-PCR of CDR3 regions. TCRdb ran MiXCR on the multiplex PCR reads and lists one entry per CDR3 protein. The sample has 500,000 or so distinct CDR3 sequences, 12% to 15% seen once. This same sample was also taken into another study, of T cells in Graves' hyperthyroidism and ophthalmopathy. From that report: Diagnosis rested on symptoms, serum thyroxine and TRAb, thyroid ultrasound, and orbital computed tomography.

The source was peripheral blood mononuclear cells (PBMCs), collected at new diagnosis, from a patient treated with antithyroid drugs. This clonotype originated in a woman aged 50 to 65 with Graves disease. The V gene is TRBV5-6, the J gene TRBJ1-2; 10 bases match TRBD1. CDR3 region: CASSRDRGQTPNYGYTF. The CDR3 bases are TGTGCCAGCAGTCGGGACAGGGGTCAAACACCTAACTATGGCTACACCTTC.